This T cell receptor beta chain derives from a study of shared clonotypes between healthy human individuals. Regarding the study as a whole: Having only a few donors restricted how much genetic and exposure-history diversity was captured. Among donors, clonotype sharing was expected to be affected by sequencing depth.

The run depth of the assay was deep. Ten immunoSEQ deep assay plates were used to sequence unsorted PBMC DNA. Clones were read by immunoSEQ multiplex PCR, and TCRdb kept only the in-frame ones, dropping some. The sample carries about 490,000 clones, 75% to 85% recorded once. Per the germline V gene, CDR1 is MNHNS and CDR2 is SASEGT. The length of the CDR3 is 14 residues. V shed 4 bases and J shed 5 bases, with 15 bases lying between them. Details on this clone: Its antigen is unidentified.

The sequencing input was PBMCs. This clonotype was sampled from a woman between 35 and 50 years old in good health. Some clones in this sample may be carry-over from other donors' samples. J is TRBJ2-7 and V is TRBV6-1; TRBD2 might be the D (6 bases). DNA of the CDR3: TGTGCCAGCAGTGTTTGGGACGGGAGAGACGAGCAGTACTTC. Protein: CASSVWDGRDEQYF.